Below, 27 T cell receptor beta chains from the same sample are listed, as sequenced in a study of CD8+CD57+ T cells in acquired aplastic anemia. For CDR3 and TCR beta VDJ profiling, genomic DNA was the template used. A single record per CDR3 protein comes from TCRdb applying MiXCR to the reads. The table records about 130,000 distinct CDR3 sequences, around 48% of them present only once. Sequencing input: sorted CD4+, CD8+, or CD8+CD57+ T cells (not recorded which) from PBMCs. The receptor set was obtained from a human donor in good health, serving as a control.

This clonotype was seen at least ten times. The V gene is TRBV5-1, the J gene TRBJ1-1; maybe TRBD1 (6 bases). This CDR3 contains 17 residues. The V end lost 4 bases, the J end lost 1 base, and 20 bases lay between the germline ends. CDR1 and CDR2 (germline): SGHRS, YFSETQ. In DNA form, the CDR3 reads TGCGCCAGCAGCCAAAATGCAGGGGTAGGCCAGAACACTGAAGCTTTCTTT. Translated, it gives CASSQNAGVGQNTEAFF.

Details on this clonotype: A much more abundant neighbour one base away suggests this may be a read error. This chain uses TRBV30 with TRBJ2-7; 8 bases are shared with TRBD2. Germline V gene sequence: CDR1 GTSNPN, CDR2 SVGIG (reference sequence). The length of the CDR3 is 17 residues. The ends lost 2 bases at V and 4 bases at J; junction bases unmatched: 16. The CDR3 DNA reads as TGTGCCTGGAGTCTACGCGCGGGGGGTTTTTCGGCGTACGAGCAGTACTTC. Translation: CAWSLRAGGFSAYEQYF.

This clonotype has ten or more counts. V and J are TRBV20-1 and TRBJ1-6; D not certain. Germline CDR1 reads DFQATT; CDR2 reads SNEGSKA (reference sequence). The CDR3 runs to 13 residues. With 3 bases removed from V and 6 bases from J, the gap between germline ends came to 9 bases. As DNA, the CDR3 is TGCAGTGCTAGTAAGTCGAGTAATTCACCCCTCCACTTT. This encodes CSASKSSNSPLHF.

CDR3 residues: CATSRGTGIDEKLFF. CDR3 bases: TGTGCCACCAGCAGAGGAACAGGGATCGATGAAAAACTGTTTTTT. V is TRBV15 and J is TRBJ1-4; TRBD1 might be the D (6 bases). In germline, CDR1 is LNHNV, CDR2 YYDKDF (reference sequence). The CDR3 has 15 residues. Trimming removed 1 base at V and 6 bases at J, with 12 bases between.

This clonotype was recorded at least ten times. The V gene is TRBV5-1, the J gene TRBJ2-5; 9 bases line up with TRBD2. V dropped 3 bases and J dropped 6; count of bases not matched to a gene: 12. CDR3 length: 16 amino acids. The germline gives CDR1 SGHRS, CDR2 YFSETQ. The CDR3 nucleotides read TGCGCCAGCAGCTCGAGGGGGCGGGGGGGCCATCAGACCCAGTACTTC. Translating it yields CASSSRGRGGHQTQYF.

In its sample, this clonotype was seen many times. The chain has TRBV30 and TRBJ2-7; D is unresolved. The CDR3 spans 12 residues. Germline V gives CDR1 GTSNPN, CDR2 SVGIG (reference sequence). V was shortened by 0 bases and J by 6 bases, with 9 bases between the two germline ends. CDR3 sequence: CAWSVLHSEQYF. In DNA, the CDR3 is TGTGCCTGGAGTGTACTCCATAGCGAGCAGTACTTC. Supplemented by reference TRBV30 and TRBJ2-7, the full variable domain reads SQTIHQWPATLVQPVGSPLSLECTVEGTSNPNLYWYRQAAGRGLQLLFYSVGIGQISSEVPQNLSASRPQDRQFILSSKKLLLSDSGFYLCAWSVLHSEQYFGPGTRLTVT.

This clonotype was seen many times. The genes are TRBV27 and TRBJ1-6; TRBD1 agrees at 7 bases. The CDR3 consists of 17 residues. With V trimmed by 5 bases and J by 6 bases, 13 bases remained unmatched. The germline gives CDR1 MNHEY, CDR2 SMNVEV (reference sequence). In DNA, the CDR3 is TGTGCCAGCAGTAAACAGCATACGGGACAGAGTAATTCACCCCTCCACTTT. Its translation: CASSKQHTGQSNSPLHF.

This clonotype showed up many times. This sequence joins TRBV25-1 and TRBJ2-3; D is uncertain. The V end lost 7 bases, the J end lost 1 base, and 12 bases lay between the germline ends. Germline CDR1 MGHDK, CDR2 SYGVNS. This CDR3 comprises 14 residues. CDR3 region: CASMGMAGTDTQYF. Here the CDR3 DNA reads TGTGCCAGCATGGGGATGGCGGGCACAGATACGCAGTATTTT.

This chain uses TRBV6-2 or TRBV6-3 with TRBJ1-6; 9 bases are a match to TRBD1. The germline CDR1 and CDR2 sequences are MNHEY and SVGEGT. The CDR3 is made up of 15 amino acids. J lost 7 bases, V lost 4 bases, and 5 bases had no gene match. CDR3 protein: CASSWRDRENSPLHF. CDR3 nucleotides: TGTGCCAGCAGTTGGCGGGACAGGGAAAATTCACCCCTCCACTTT.

To note about this clonotype: A read error may account for a junction end that differs from germline. The J gene is TRBJ2-1, the V gene TRBV7-8, with TRBD1 matching 7 bases. The CDR3 extends over 16 amino acids. CDR1 and CDR2 from the germline V gene are SGHVS and FQNEAQ. CDR3 coding DNA: TGTACCAGCAGTGAACAGGGGCGGGTCCCCTACAATGAGCAGTTCTTC. This gives the protein CTSSEQGRVPYNEQFF.

A few counts support this clonotype. J is TRBJ1-1 and V is TRBV29-1, with 7 bases lining up with TRBD1. CDR3 length: 12 amino acids. The V segment lost 5 bases and the J segment 10 bases; nucleotides outside the gene matches: 10. Germline loops: CDR1 SQVTM, CDR2 ANQGSEA. The CDR3 reads CSVMQGGWRAFF. The CDR3 coding sequence is TGCAGCGTTATGCAGGGGGGTTGGAGAGCTTTCTTT.

Ten or more counts support this clonotype. This chain uses TRBV10-2 with TRBJ2-1; D unclear. This CDR3 region has 16 residues. Germline CDR1 WSHSY, CDR2 SAAADI. The V end lost 2 bases, the J end lost 9 bases, and 20 bases lay between the germline ends. The DNA of the CDR3 is TGCGCCAGCAGTGAGACCACCCCACTTCTCCAAGGTGAGCAGTTCTTC. The encoded protein is CASSETTPLLQGEQFF.

This clonotype was seen many times. Written as DNA, the CDR3 is TGCAGTGCTAGATTAACCCGGGCGAGCACAGATACGCAGTATTTT. Amino acid sequence: CSARLTRASTDTQYF. The chain is built from TRBV20-1 and TRBJ2-3; no firm D call. The germline gives CDR1 DFQATT, CDR2 SNEGSKA (reference sequence). There are 15 residues in the CDR3. V was clipped by 2 bases and J by 0 bases, with 12 bases between them.

This clonotype was seen only a few times. A read error is possible here, since a much larger clone lies one base away. This sequence joins TRBV5-1 and TRBJ2-3, with 13 bases lining up with TRBD2. This CDR3 is 16 amino acids long. CDR1 is SGHRS, CDR2 YFSETQ, per germline. CDR3 coding DNA: TGCGCCAGCAGCCGACTAGCGGGGGGCCGCACAGATACGCTGTATTTT. Encoded protein: CASSRLAGGRTDTLYF.

The chain carries TRBV20-1 and TRBJ2-1; 10 nucleotides align to TRBD2. The CDR3 consists of 15 residues. Trimming took 1 base from V and 6 from J; bases not matched to a gene: 6. CDR1 and CDR2 from the germline V gene are DFQATT and SNEGSKA (reference sequence). The CDR3: CSARVVAGGSNEQFF. The CDR3 nucleotides read TGCAGTGCTAGAGTCGTAGCGGGGGGTTCCAATGAGCAGTTCTTC.

The chain combines TRBV30 with TRBJ2-7; a weak D match, TRBD1 (6 bases). Germline V CDR1 and CDR2: GTSNPN, SVGIG (reference sequence). Deletions cut 5 bases from V and 7 bases from J, with 15 bases between. The CDR3 extends over 12 amino acids. CDR3 sequence: CAWGGHLVEQYF. CDR3 in DNA: TGTGCCTGGGGGGGACACCTTGTGGAGCAGTACTTC.

The chain couples TRBV7-9 to TRBJ1-2, with D maybe TRBD1 (6 bases). This CDR3 has 14 residues. The V and J ends lost 5 bases and 2 bases respectively, with 12 bases between them. Germline V lookup: CDR1 SEHNR, CDR2 FQNEAQ (reference sequence). The DNA for the CDR3 is TGTGCCAGCAGCCGTGAGGGGGGCAACTATGGCTACACCTTC. This encodes CASSREGGNYGYTF.

The J gene is TRBJ1-2, the V gene TRBV9; 9 bases align to TRBD1. After removal of 4 bases from V and 5 bases from J, the junction contained 6 bases not matched to a gene. Germline lookup yields CDR1 SGDLS and CDR2 YYNGEE. The CDR3 has 14 residues. CDR3 coding DNA: TGTGCCAGCAGCACCACGGGACAGGGATATGGCTACACCTTC. It yields the protein CASSTTGQGYGYTF.

The chain employs TRBV20-1 and TRBJ1-6; D is perhaps TRBD1 (6 bases). Germline V gene sequence: CDR1 DFQATT, CDR2 SNEGSKA (reference sequence). Deletions cut 6 bases from V and 8 bases from J, with 14 bases between. The CDR3 consists of 13 residues. CDR3 DNA: TGCAGTGCCGCCGGGACAATGGATTCACCCCTCCACTTT. Amino acids: CSAAGTMDSPLHF.

The chain combines TRBV7-2 with TRBJ2-7, with 7 bases aligning to TRBD1. CDR1 is SGHTA, CDR2 FQGNSA, per germline. The V gene end was trimmed by 5 bases and the J gene end by 2 bases; junction bases not matched to a gene: 6. There are 14 residues in the CDR3. This CDR3 is CASSKDRPTYEQYF. The CDR3 DNA reads TGTGCCAGCAGCAAGGACAGGCCGACCTACGAGCAGTACTTC.

V gene TRBV9 combines with J gene TRBJ2-3, with TRBD1 matching over 10 bases. The CDR3 runs 14 residues. Germline V gene lookup returns CDR1 SGDLS and CDR2 YYNGEE. The J segment lost 6 bases and the V segment lost 3 bases, leaving 4 bases of the junction unmatched. Written as DNA, the CDR3 is TGTGCCAGCAGCGACGGGACAGGGGACGATACGCAGTATTTT. It is translated as CASSDGTGDDTQYF.

The V gene is TRBV19, the J gene TRBJ2-7; the D is unclear. The CDR3 is made up of 14 amino acids. V was pared by 1 base and J by 1 base, with 8 bases between. CDR1 is LNHDA and CDR2 is SQIVND in the germline V gene (reference sequence). The CDR3 loop reads CASSIGQESYEQYF. DNA of the CDR3: TGTGCCAGTAGTATAGGCCAGGAGTCCTACGAGCAGTACTTC.

The rearrangement links TRBV29-1 to TRBJ2-7; D gene uncertain. Germline CDR1 and CDR2: SQVTM and ANQGSEA. The V end was cut by 3 bases, the J end by 3 bases, with 0 bases between. The CDR3 loop spans 9 amino acids. The CDR3 region is CSVDYEQYF. The DNA of the CDR3 is TGCAGCGTTGACTACGAGCAGTACTTC.

A few counts support this clonotype. In nucleotides, the CDR3 is TGTGCCAGCAGGCGGGGACAGGGGGCTTCATTGGGCAATCAGCCCCAGCATTTT. This encodes CASRRGQGASLGNQPQHF. The V call is TRBV6-1, the J call TRBJ1-5; 12 nucleotides line up with TRBD1. The CDR3 has 18 residues. V dropped 6 bases and J dropped 2; count of bases not matched to a gene: 11. In germline, CDR1 is MNHNS, CDR2 SASEGT.

This clonotype has at least ten counts. The CDR3 nucleotides read TGTGCCAGCAGCCCAGCGGGCACGGATTCACCCCTCCACTTT. Protein product: CASSPAGTDSPLHF. The V gene is TRBV7-6, the J gene TRBJ1-6; D ambiguous. CDR3 length: 14 residues. The V end lost 5 bases, the J end lost 8 bases, and 13 bases lay between the germline ends. Germline V lookup: CDR1 SGHVS, CDR2 FNYEAQ.

Only a few counts were recorded for this clonotype. The chain is built from TRBV3-1 and TRBJ2-5; 8 bases align to TRBD1. Germline V lookup: CDR1 LGHDT, CDR2 YNNKEL (reference sequence). The length of the CDR3 is 12 residues. The V segment lost 10 bases and the J segment 5 bases; nucleotides outside the gene matches: 6. The CDR3 spells CATQGVTETQYF. The CDR3 DNA is TGTGCCACACAGGGGGTCACGGAGACCCAGTACTTC.

This clonotype was seen repeatedly, ten times or more. V usage is TRBV12-3 or TRBV12-4 and J usage is TRBJ1-3, with D uncertain. The CDR3 contains 13 residues. The V and J ends lost 6 bases and 2 bases respectively, with 8 bases between them. DNA for the CDR3: TGTGCCAGCAGCCCAAATCCTGGAAACACCATATATTTT. Protein: CASSPNPGNTIYF.